This TCR beta chain stems from a study of molecular identifiers for immune sequencing clone quantification. This clonotype has a handful of counts. Its cognate antigen is unknown. Listed TCR primers, together with previously described methods, were used for the bulk TCR libraries. One entry per CDR3 protein results from TCRdb running MiXCR on the PCR reads. Altogether approximately 550,000 distinct CDR3 sequences are present, under 30% being singletons, with the ten largest covering approximately 0.76%. RNA fractions of 10%, 30% or 50% and about 19,000 to 1,100,000 sorted cells were the source of naive CD8 libraries. CDR1 and CDR2 from the germline V gene are SEHNR and FQNEAQ (reference sequence). The CDR3 is 15 amino acids. Trimming cost V 5 bases and J 1 base, with 13 bases left between them. Study-wide points: Single-cell amounts of spiked Jurkat TCR RNA were reportedly detectable among about a million naive cells.

The sample was naive CD8+ T cells from blood, with Jurkat cell RNA spiked in. Subset of the sample: FACS-sorted CD8+CD4-CCR7+CD45RA+ naive T cells. This TCR came from a human donor in good health. Some libraries in this study had Jurkat cell RNA spiked in. The chain couples TRBV7-9 to TRBJ2-3, with no clear D. The CDR3 DNA sequence: TGTGCCAGCAGCCCATGGGTCCATGGCACAGATACGCAGTATTTT. This translates into CASSPWVHGTDTQYF.